The 5 T cell receptor beta chains given below trace back to one sample, sequenced in a study of blood T cell repertoires in COVID-19 (TCRdb year 2020). Library preparation used the immunoSEQ multiplex PCR assay. TCRdb carries this immuneACCESS record with in-frame sequences only. Its versions omit some clonotypes, under half of them owing to an unresolved V gene in the studies checked, with the rest unexplained. The sample includes 200,000 to 250,000 clones, with around nine tenths observed a single time. The top ten clonotypes cover 0.8% to 0.95% of the sample. The sample taken for sequencing was peripheral blood. These receptors were collected from a man under 40 with COVID-19, enrolled during active disease.

The chain employs TRBV5-1 and TRBJ2-1; possible D gene TRBD1, 6 bases. CDR1 is SGHRS, CDR2 YFSETQ, per germline. The V gene lost 5 bases and the J gene lost 4 bases, with 13 bases spanning the gap. The CDR3 runs 14 residues. The CDR3 loop reads CASSGQTLYNEQFF. In nucleotides, the CDR3 is TGCGCCAGCAGTGGACAGACACTTTACAATGAGCAGTTCTTC.

The V and J genes are TRBV4-1 and TRBJ1-2; 10 nucleotides align to TRBD1. The CDR3 is 15 residues long. V trimming: 4 bases; J trimming: 7 bases; junction bases outside the gene matches: 9. Per the germline V gene, CDR1 is MGHRA and CDR2 is YSYEKL. CDR3 nucleotides: TGCGCCAGCAGCCTCTCCGGGACAGGGGAAGCTGGCTACACCTTC. This gives the protein CASSLSGTGEAGYTF.

This rearrangement joins TRBV10-3 to TRBJ2-7, with 7 bases aligning to TRBD2. The CDR3 spans 14 residues. The germline V gene encodes CDR1 ENHRY and CDR2 SYGVKD. The V and J ends lost 0 bases and 5 bases, in that order; junction bases with no gene match: 4. The CDR3 region is CAISESWGGNEQYF. The CDR3, as DNA: TGTGCCATCAGTGAGTCATGGGGGGGGAACGAGCAGTACTTC.

J is TRBJ1-1 and V is TRBV27; 9 bases align to TRBD1. CDR3 size: 18 residues. CDR1 is MNHEY and CDR2 is SMNVEV in the germline V gene (reference sequence). The V segment lost 4 bases and the J segment 1 base; nucleotides outside the gene matches: 13. Here the CDR3 reads CASSSTGGLGSRNTEAFF. Here the CDR3 DNA reads TGTGCCAGCAGTTCCACAGGGGGCCTGGGGTCGCGGAACACTGAAGCTTTCTTT.

This chain connects TRBV5-4 to TRBJ2-3; 7 bases match TRBD2. This CDR3 comprises 15 residues. In germline, CDR1 is SGHNT, CDR2 YYREEE (reference sequence). J lost 2 bases, V lost 1 base, and 4 bases had no gene match. In DNA form, the CDR3 reads TGTGCCAGCAGCTTGCCGGGGGGATTCACAGATACGCAGTATTTT. The encoded protein is CASSLPGGFTDTQYF.